The sequence of this T cell receptor beta chain was determined in a study of blood T cell repertoires in COVID-19. Germline CDR1 LNHNV, CDR2 YYDKDF (reference sequence). The CDR3 totals 12 residues. The V end lost 3 bases, the J end lost 7 bases, and 9 bases lay between the germline ends. Authors' processing steps: The assay estimated nucleated cells by amplifying reference gene primers. Profiled with immunoSEQ multiplex PCR; TCRdb holds only in-frame clones, not every one. From that table come the V and J calls and clone size; the DNA was used to work out D and trimming. The data show fewer than 650,000 clones, roughly nine tenths seen once.

This receptor was obtained from a woman between 45 and 65 years old with COVID-19, enrolled during active disease. The chain recombines TRBV15 with TRBJ1-1; no definite D call. The material sequenced was peripheral blood. CDR3 in amino acids: CATSRARLEAFF. The CDR3 region has the DNA TGTGCCACCAGCAGGGCTAGACTTGAAGCTTTCTTT.